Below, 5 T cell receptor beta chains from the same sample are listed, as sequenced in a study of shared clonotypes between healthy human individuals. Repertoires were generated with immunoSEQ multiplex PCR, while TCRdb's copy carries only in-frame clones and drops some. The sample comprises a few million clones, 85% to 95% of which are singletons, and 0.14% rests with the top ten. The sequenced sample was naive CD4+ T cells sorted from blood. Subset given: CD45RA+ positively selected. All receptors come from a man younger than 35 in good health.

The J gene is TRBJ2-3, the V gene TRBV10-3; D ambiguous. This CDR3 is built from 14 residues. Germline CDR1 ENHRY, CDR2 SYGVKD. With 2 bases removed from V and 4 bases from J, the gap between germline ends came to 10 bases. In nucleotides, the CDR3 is TGTGCCATCAGTGAGAGGGTTCGGGCAGATACGCAGTATTTT. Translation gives CAISERVRADTQYF.

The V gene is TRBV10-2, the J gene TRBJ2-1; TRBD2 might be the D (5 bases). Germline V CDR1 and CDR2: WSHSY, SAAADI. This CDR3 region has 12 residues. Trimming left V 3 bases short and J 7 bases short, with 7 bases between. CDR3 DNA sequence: TGCGCCAGCAGTGAAGGCGGGAATGAGCAGTTCTTC. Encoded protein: CASSEGGNEQFF.

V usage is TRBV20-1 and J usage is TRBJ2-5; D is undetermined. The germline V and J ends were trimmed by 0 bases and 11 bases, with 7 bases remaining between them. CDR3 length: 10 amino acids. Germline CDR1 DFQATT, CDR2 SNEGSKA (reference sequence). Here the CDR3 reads CSAREEGQYF. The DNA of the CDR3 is TGCAGTGCTAGAGAAGAAGGGCAGTACTTC.

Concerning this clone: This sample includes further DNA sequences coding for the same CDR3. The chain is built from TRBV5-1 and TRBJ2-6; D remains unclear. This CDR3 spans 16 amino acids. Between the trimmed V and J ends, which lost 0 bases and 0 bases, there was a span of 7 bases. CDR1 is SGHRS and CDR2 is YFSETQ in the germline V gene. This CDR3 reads CASSLVGSSGANVLTF. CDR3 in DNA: TGCGCCAGCAGCTTGGTCGGATCCTCTGGGGCCAACGTCCTGACTTTC.

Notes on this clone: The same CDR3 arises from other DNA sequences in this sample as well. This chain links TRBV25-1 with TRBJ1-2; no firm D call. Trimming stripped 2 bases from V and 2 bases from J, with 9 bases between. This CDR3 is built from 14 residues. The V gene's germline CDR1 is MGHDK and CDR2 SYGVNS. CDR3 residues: CASSEPGTNYGYTF. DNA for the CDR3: TGTGCCAGCAGTGAACCGGGCACGAACTATGGCTACACCTTC.